The 18 T cell receptor beta chains presented below share a single source sample, sequenced in a study of CD8+ T cells in alopecia areata. The treatment: oral pan-JAK inhibitor, 5-10 mg twice daily. Extraction and reverse transcription of RNA yielded cDNA as the sequencing template. Clones were sequenced by immunoSEQ multiplex PCR, and TCRdb holds only the in-frame ones, with some missing. The sample lists around 100,000 clones, around 70% occurring once. The sample consisted of CD8+ T cells sorted from blood, taken at week 44, from a patient treated with tofacitinib. These receptors all stem from a human donor with alopecia areata.

The CDR3 sequence is CASSLAADTEAFF. CDR3 in DNA: TGCGCCAGCAGCTTGGCTGCAGACACTGAAGCTTTCTTT. The chain uses TRBV5-1 and TRBJ1-1, with D uncertain. The CDR3 spans 13 residues. V lost 0 bases and J 3 bases, leaving 6 bases between the germline ends. CDR1 and CDR2 (germline): SGHRS, YFSETQ.

V is TRBV12-5 and J is TRBJ1-2; D is unresolved. V lost 2 bases, J lost 6 bases, and 10 bases lay in between. CDR3 length: 13 amino acids. Germline CDR1 reads LGHNT; CDR2 reads FRNRAP. CDR3 region: CASGLSSPDGYTF. CDR3 in DNA: TGTGCTAGTGGTTTGTCGTCCCCGGATGGCTACACCTTC.

This clone was detected a few times. The chain joins TRBV4-3 to TRBJ2-1; 10 positions agree with TRBD1. This CDR3 has 14 residues. Looked up from germline, CDR1 is LGHNA and CDR2 is YSLEER. The V and J ends lost 0 bases and 10 bases, in that order; junction bases with no gene match: 3. DNA of the CDR3: TGCGCCAGCAGCCAAGAGACAGGGGGCTGGGAGCAGTTCTTC. Translation: CASSQETGGWEQFF.

The chain employs TRBV30 and TRBJ1-2; 10 positions agree with TRBD1. From germline, CDR1 is GTSNPN and CDR2 SVGIG (reference sequence). The ends lost 1 base at V and 6 bases at J; junction bases unmatched: 2. The CDR3 is made up of 13 amino acids. CDR3: CAWSEGTGDGYTF. The CDR3 DNA reads TGTGCCTGGAGTGAAGGGACAGGGGATGGCTACACCTTC. Looking up the rest from reference TRBV30 and TRBJ1-2 gives the full variable domain: SQTIHQWPATLVQPVGSPLSLECTVEGTSNPNLYWYRQAAGRGLQLLFYSVGIGQISSEVPQNLSASRPQDRQFILSSKKLLLSDSGFYLCAWSEGTGDGYTFGSGTRLTVV.

This sequence joins TRBV10-3 and TRBJ2-7; the D is unclear. This CDR3 is built from 14 residues. CDR1 is ENHRY, CDR2 SYGVKD, per germline. The CDR3 bases are TGTGCGTCGAGGTCGCCAGGCTACTCCTACGAGCAGTACTTC. It encodes CASRSPGYSYEQYF.

This CDR3 reads CASSFQGNEQYF. The CDR3, as DNA: TGTGCCAGCAGCTTTCAGGGAAACGAGCAGTACTTC. J is TRBJ2-7 and V is TRBV13; weak D call: TRBD1 (5 bases). The CDR3 sequence is 12 residues long. V lost 3 bases and J 5 bases, leaving 8 bases between the germline ends. Per the germline V gene, CDR1 is PRHDT and CDR2 is FYEKMQ (reference sequence).

The V call is TRBV10-3, the J call TRBJ2-1; D call uncertain. This CDR3 is 11 amino acids long. Trimming left V 6 bases short and J 5 bases short, with 5 bases between. Germline assignment: CDR1 ENHRY and CDR2 SYGVKD. The DNA for the CDR3 is TGTGCCATCAGCAGAGACAATGAGCAGTTCTTC. It codes for CAISRDNEQFF.

The chain carries TRBV9 and TRBJ1-1; the D is unclear. The V gene lost 3 bases and the J gene lost 6 bases, with 18 bases spanning the gap. The CDR3 is made up of 15 amino acids. CDR1 and CDR2 (germline): SGDLS, YYNGEE. In DNA form, the CDR3 reads TGTGCCAGCAGCGCATTAGGGCATTCCACCCCTGAAGCTTTCTTT. Its protein product is CASSALGHSTPEAFF.

The chain links TRBV5-6 to TRBJ2-5; 7 bases agree with TRBD1. Unmatched junction bases numbered 15, after V lost 4 bases and J lost 9 bases. Germline CDR1 and CDR2: SGHDT and YYEEEE. The CDR3 extends over 15 amino acids. CDR3 in amino acids: CASSARQGTVEAQYF. DNA of the CDR3: TGTGCCAGCAGCGCCCGACAGGGAACGGTTGAGGCCCAGTACTTC.

This clone has just a few counts. The gene calls are TRBV11-2 and TRBJ2-1; D may be TRBD1 (6 bases). Trimming shortened V by 5 bases and J by 6 bases, and 14 bases separated the two germline ends. The CDR3 extends over 14 amino acids. CDR1 is SGHAT, CDR2 FQNNGV, per germline. The DNA for the CDR3 is TGTGCCAGCAGCAACAATAGGGGGTCCAATGAGCAGTTCTTC. Its protein is CASSNNRGSNEQFF. Together with reference TRBV11-2 and TRBJ2-1, the CDR3 gives the full variable domain: EAGVAQSPRYKIIEKRQSVAFWCNPISGHATLYWYQQILGQGPKLLIQFQNNGVVDDSQLPKDRFSAERLKGVDSTLKIQPAKLEDSAVYLCASSNNRGSNEQFFGPGTRLTVL.

This clone was detected ten times or more. The V and J genes are TRBV2 and TRBJ1-5; D is unresolved. Germline assignment: CDR1 SNHLY and CDR2 FYNNEI. Trimming removed 0 bases from V and 0 bases from J, with 9 bases in between. This CDR3 spans 16 amino acids. In DNA form, the CDR3 reads TGTGCCAGCAGTGAAGCGCGTCAGAATAGCAATCAGCCCCAGCATTTT. Its translation: CASSEARQNSNQPQHF.

V is TRBV2 and J is TRBJ1-4, with 7 bases fitting TRBD1. The CDR3 runs to 15 residues. The V gene's germline CDR1 is SNHLY and CDR2 FYNNEI. Trimming at V came to 6 bases and at J to 5 bases, leaving 9 bases not matched to a gene. The CDR3 reads CASSSGTVLNEKLFF. In DNA, the CDR3 is TGTGCCAGCAGCTCCGGGACAGTCCTAAATGAAAAACTGTTTTTT.

The chain recombines TRBV27 with TRBJ2-7; D possibly matches TRBD1 or TRBD2 (5 bases each). The V gene's germline CDR1 is MNHEY and CDR2 SMNVEV (reference sequence). The CDR3 is 15 residues long. Between the trimmed V and J ends, which lost 4 bases and 3 bases, there was a span of 16 bases. The CDR3, as DNA: TGTGCCAGCAGTTCTCCCGGGACGGCAGTCTACGAGCAGTACTTC. This gives the protein CASSSPGTAVYEQYF.

The chain is built from TRBV9 and TRBJ2-7; D ambiguous. The length of the CDR3 is 13 residues. V lost 0 bases and J lost 4, with 8 bases in between. Germline assignment: CDR1 SGDLS and CDR2 YYNGEE. CDR3 residues: CASSVGLGYEQYF. CDR3 nucleotide sequence: TGTGCCAGCAGCGTAGGTTTAGGGTACGAGCAGTACTTC.

The rearrangement uses TRBV7-9 and TRBJ1-1; 7 nucleotides agree with TRBD1. Germline loops: CDR1 SEHNR, CDR2 FQNEAQ (reference sequence). V trimming: 1 base; J trimming: 2 bases; junction bases outside the gene matches: 4. CDR3 length equals 15 residues. CDR3 amino acids: CASSLGGTANTEAFF. CDR3 nucleotides: TGTGCCAGCAGCTTAGGCGGGACAGCAAACACTGAAGCTTTCTTT.

Comment on this clone: The junction departs from the called germline gene at one end, perhaps through a read error. CDR3 region: CASREGLGNYEQYF. In DNA, the CDR3 is TGTGCCAGCAGAGAAGGACTCGGTAACTACGAGCAGTACTTC. The chain couples TRBV2 to TRBJ2-7; a weak D match, TRBD2 (5 bases). The germline V gene encodes CDR1 SNHLY and CDR2 FYNNEI. This CDR3 has 14 amino acids.

The gene calls are TRBV6-6 and TRBJ2-7; D gene ambiguous. The germline gives CDR1 MNHNY, CDR2 SVGAGI (reference sequence). Trimming stripped 2 bases from V and 12 bases from J, with 14 bases between. The CDR3 consists of 12 residues. In DNA form, the CDR3 reads TGTGCCAGCAGTTACACTCGTAAGGCCATGTACTTC. Amino acid sequence: CASSYTRKAMYF.

This chain joins TRBV25-1 and TRBJ1-6; D is undetermined. CDR1 and CDR2 (germline): MGHDK, SYGVNS. The germline V and J ends were trimmed by 4 bases and 11 bases, with 9 bases remaining between them. The CDR3 runs 12 residues. CDR3 loop: CASSGPGPPLHF. DNA for the CDR3: TGTGCCAGCAGTGGACCTGGGCCACCCCTCCACTTT.